The clone carrying this T cell receptor (beta chain) has just one count. Its antigen is unidentified. Measured with immunoSEQ multiplex PCR; TCRdb has only the in-frame clones, and not every one. The table has about 73,000 clones, about 79% seen once. The source of the sample is a study of vaccination effects on CD4 cells after COVID-19. Study in general: Two doses of either BNT162b2 or mRNA-1273 were given to each participant.

ViraFEST expansion of antigen-specific CD4+ T cells with viral peptide pools preceded sequencing. Culturing for about ten days preceded CD4+ T cell isolation. Testing of the vaccine recipients showed negative nucleocapsid antibodies and no prior SARS-CoV-2 infection. Culturing of around 1.9 million PBMC per well took place with around 9 IU/ml IL-2 and about 10 ug/ml peptides. In the cultures, half the medium was exchanged for IL-2 medium on days 3 and 7. Study findings and constraints: Convalescent patients in the study were few, and early post-infection timepoints were absent.

CDR1 SEHNR and CDR2 FQNEAQ come from the germline V gene (reference sequence). V lost 2 bases and J lost 4; bases outside the gene matches: 12. This CDR3 comprises 18 residues. The V gene is TRBV7-9, the J gene TRBJ2-2; TRBD1 aligns across 8 bases. The receptor's source is a human donor who received a COVID-19 vaccine. This material consisted of CD4+ T cells from PBMCs cultured with SARS-CoV-2 spike peptides, taken before COVID-19 vaccination. In DNA, the CDR3 is TGTGCCAGCAGCTTACCTCGGGACAGGCCTGAGGTCACCGGGGAGCTGTTTTTT. It codes for CASSLPRDRPEVTGELFF.